This T cell receptor (beta chain) was retrieved from a study of shared clonotypes between healthy human individuals. In the original analysis: For the immunoSEQ data, sequences were junction-only without quality scores, so filtering differed. Clones were sequenced by immunoSEQ multiplex PCR, and TCRdb holds only the in-frame ones, with some missing. For V, J and clone size, that table is used; D and trimming come from the DNA. The data hold under 2.5 million clones, with about nine tenths observed a single time. The TCR originated in a man aged 18 to 29 in good health. Some clones in this sample may be carry-over from other donors' samples. Sequencing used naive CD4+ T cells from PBMCs. Subset defined: CD45RA+ positively selected.

CDR3 DNA: TGTGCCAGCAGCTTAGATAACAGGGTTTGGCCCCAGCATTTT. Translated, it gives CASSLDNRVWPQHF. The J gene is TRBJ1-5, the V gene TRBV11-2; tentatively, D is TRBD1 (6 bases). Per the germline V gene, CDR1 is SGHAT and CDR2 is FQNNGV. V was trimmed by 0 bases and J by 9 bases, leaving 12 bases between them. The length of the CDR3 is 14 residues.